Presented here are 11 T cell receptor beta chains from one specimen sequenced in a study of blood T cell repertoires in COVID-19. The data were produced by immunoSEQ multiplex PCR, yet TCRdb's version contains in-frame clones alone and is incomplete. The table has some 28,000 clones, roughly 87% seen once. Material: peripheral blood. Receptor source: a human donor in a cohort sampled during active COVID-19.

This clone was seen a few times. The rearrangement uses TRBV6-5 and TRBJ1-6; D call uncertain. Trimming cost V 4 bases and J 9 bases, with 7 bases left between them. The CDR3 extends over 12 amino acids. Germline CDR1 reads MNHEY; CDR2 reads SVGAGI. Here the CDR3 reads CASSSVRSPLHF. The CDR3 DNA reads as TGTGCCAGCAGTTCCGTCCGTTCACCCCTCCACTTT.

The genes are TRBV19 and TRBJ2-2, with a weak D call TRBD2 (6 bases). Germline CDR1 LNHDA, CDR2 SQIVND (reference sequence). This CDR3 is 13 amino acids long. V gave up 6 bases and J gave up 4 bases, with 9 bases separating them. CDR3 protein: CASRVGGTGELFF. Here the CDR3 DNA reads TGTGCCAGTAGGGTGGGAGGCACCGGGGAGCTGTTTTTT.

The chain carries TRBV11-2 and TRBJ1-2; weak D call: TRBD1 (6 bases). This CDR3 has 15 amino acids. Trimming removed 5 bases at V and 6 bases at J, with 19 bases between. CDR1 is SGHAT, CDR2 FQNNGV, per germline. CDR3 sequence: CASSPGINYRDGYTF. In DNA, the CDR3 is TGTGCCAGCAGCCCCGGAATAAATTACAGGGATGGCTACACCTTC.

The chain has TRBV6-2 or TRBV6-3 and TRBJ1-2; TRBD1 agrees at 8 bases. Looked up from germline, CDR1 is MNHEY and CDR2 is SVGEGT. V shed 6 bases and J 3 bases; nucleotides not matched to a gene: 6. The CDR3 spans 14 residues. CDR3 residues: CASSPGQGYYGYTF. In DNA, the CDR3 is TGTGCCAGCAGCCCCGGACAGGGCTACTATGGCTACACCTTC.

CDR3 bases: TGTGCCAGCAGCTTAGTTTCACTAGACACCGGGGAGCTGTTTTTT. Its translation: CASSLVSLDTGELFF. The chain employs TRBV11-2 and TRBJ2-2; perhaps TRBD2 as D (5 bases). V lost 1 base, J lost 3 bases, and 9 bases lay in between. Germline V lookup: CDR1 SGHAT, CDR2 FQNNGV. CDR3 length: 15 amino acids.

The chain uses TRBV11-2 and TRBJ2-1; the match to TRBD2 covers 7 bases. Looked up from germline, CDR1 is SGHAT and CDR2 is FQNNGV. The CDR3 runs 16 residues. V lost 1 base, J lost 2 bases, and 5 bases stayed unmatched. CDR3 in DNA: TGTGCCAGCAGCTTAGTGGGGAGGGTCCCCTACAATGAGCAGTTCTTC. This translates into CASSLVGRVPYNEQFF.

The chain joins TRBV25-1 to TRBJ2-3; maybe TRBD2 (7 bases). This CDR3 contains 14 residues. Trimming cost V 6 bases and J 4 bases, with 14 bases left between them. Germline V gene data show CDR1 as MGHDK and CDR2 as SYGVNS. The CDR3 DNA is TGTGCCAGCAGGCATGGGGGGGGGCCAGATACGCAGTATTTT. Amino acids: CASRHGGGPDTQYF.

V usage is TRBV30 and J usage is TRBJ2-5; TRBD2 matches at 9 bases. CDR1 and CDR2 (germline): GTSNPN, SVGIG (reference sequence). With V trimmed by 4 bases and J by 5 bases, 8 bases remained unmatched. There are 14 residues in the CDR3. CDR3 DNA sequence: TGTGCCTGGACCCCGGGACTAGCAGGCGAGACCCAGTACTTC. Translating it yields CAWTPGLAGETQYF.

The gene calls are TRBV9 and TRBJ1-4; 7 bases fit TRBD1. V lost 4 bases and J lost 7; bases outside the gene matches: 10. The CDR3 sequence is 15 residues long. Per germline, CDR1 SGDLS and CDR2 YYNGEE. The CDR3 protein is CASSQHKGAGEKLFF. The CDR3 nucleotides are TGTGCCAGCAGCCAACATAAGGGGGCAGGTGAAAAACTGTTTTTT.

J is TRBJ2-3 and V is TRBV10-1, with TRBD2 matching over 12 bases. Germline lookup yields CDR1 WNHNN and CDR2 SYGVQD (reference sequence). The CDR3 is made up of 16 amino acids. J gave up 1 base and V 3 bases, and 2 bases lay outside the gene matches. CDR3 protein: CASSDSSGGGTDTQYF. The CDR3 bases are TGCGCCAGCAGTGACTCTAGCGGGGGGGGCACAGATACGCAGTATTTT.

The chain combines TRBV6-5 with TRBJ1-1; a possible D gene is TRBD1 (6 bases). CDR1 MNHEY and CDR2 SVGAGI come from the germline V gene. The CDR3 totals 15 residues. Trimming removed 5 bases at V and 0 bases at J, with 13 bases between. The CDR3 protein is CASSLDSGMNTEAFF. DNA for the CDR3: TGTGCCAGCAGTCTGGACAGCGGAATGAACACTGAAGCTTTCTTT.